This T cell receptor (beta chain) derives from a study of T cells in localized non-small cell lung cancer. Assay used: immunoSEQ multiplex PCR; TCRdb lists only in-frame clones, some missing. In the table there are 100,000 to 150,000 clones, roughly 90% of which are singletons. Trimming stripped 4 bases from V and 3 bases from J, with 14 bases between. CDR1 and CDR2 from the germline V gene are SGHKS and YYEKEE (reference sequence). This CDR3 region has 14 residues. Sequences were derived from peripheral blood, sampled before any cancer treatment. The source of this sequence is a female donor over 55 with stage I lung adenocarcinoma. V is TRBV5-5 and J is TRBJ2-7; D remains unclear. CDR3 amino acids: CASSRTGTLYEQYF. As DNA, the CDR3 is TGTGCCAGCAGCCGTACCGGTACCCTCTACGAGCAGTACTTC.